The clone carrying this TCR beta chain has just one count. Its antigen remains unidentified. V was pared by 0 bases and J by 2 bases, with 12 bases between. Germline V CDR1 and CDR2: SGHNT, YYREEE (reference sequence). This CDR3 spans 15 amino acids. As defined, naive CD8 cells were CD45RO-negative and positively selected for CCR7, with terminally differentiated effector memory CD45RA+ cells excluded. This entry comes from a study of shared clonotypes between healthy human individuals. General study points: Generation of non-shared clonotypes was less probable than generation of clonotypes shared by all four donors.

Method: immunoSEQ multiplex PCR; TCRdb's copy keeps in-frame clones and lacks some. The sample shows hundreds of thousands of clones, roughly 95% of them seen only once. Specimen: naive CD8+ T cells sorted from blood. The rearrangement links TRBV5-4 to TRBJ2-7; tentatively, D is TRBD2 (6 bases). The receptor comes from a woman aged 25 to 45 in good health. The CDR3 DNA reads as TGTGCCAGCAGCTTGGTAGGTAGCGGTACCTACGAGCAGTACTTC. Translation: CASSLVGSGTYEQYF.